Shown below are 2 T cell receptor beta chains from a single sample sequenced in a study of T cell responses to AZD1222 COVID-19 vaccine. Sequenced by immunoSEQ multiplex PCR; TCRdb stores in-frame clones only, minus some. The table records approximately 70,000 clones, about 85% of them present only once. The input for sequencing was peripheral blood, taken on day 0 of AZD1222 vaccination. These receptors came from an adult in good health.

The chain employs TRBV5-1 and TRBJ1-3; 10 bases line up with TRBD1. The germline V gene has CDR1 SGHRS and CDR2 YFSETQ. The CDR3 loop spans 17 amino acids. The V gene end was trimmed by 0 bases and the J gene end by 2 bases; junction bases not matched to a gene: 5. This CDR3 reads CASSLASGQGTGNTIYF. CDR3 DNA sequence: TGCGCCAGCAGCTTGGCCTCGGGACAGGGGACTGGAAACACCATATATTTT. The variable domain in full, with the rest retrieved from reference TRBV5-1 and TRBJ1-3, is KAGVTQTPRYLIKTRGQQVTLSCSPISGHRSVSWYQQTPGQGLQFLFEYFSETQRNKGNFPGRFSGRQFSNSRSEMNVSTLELGDSALYLCASSLASGQGTGNTIYFGEGSWLTVV.

This rearrangement joins TRBV5-6 to TRBJ2-1; 7 bases align to TRBD1. From germline, CDR1 is SGHDT and CDR2 YYEEEE. The CDR3 runs to 15 residues. V trimming: 4 bases; J trimming: 0 bases; junction bases outside the gene matches: 4. Written as DNA, the CDR3 is TGTGCCAGCAGCGGCGACAGGGTCTCCTACAATGAGCAGTTCTTC. Translation gives CASSGDRVSYNEQFF.